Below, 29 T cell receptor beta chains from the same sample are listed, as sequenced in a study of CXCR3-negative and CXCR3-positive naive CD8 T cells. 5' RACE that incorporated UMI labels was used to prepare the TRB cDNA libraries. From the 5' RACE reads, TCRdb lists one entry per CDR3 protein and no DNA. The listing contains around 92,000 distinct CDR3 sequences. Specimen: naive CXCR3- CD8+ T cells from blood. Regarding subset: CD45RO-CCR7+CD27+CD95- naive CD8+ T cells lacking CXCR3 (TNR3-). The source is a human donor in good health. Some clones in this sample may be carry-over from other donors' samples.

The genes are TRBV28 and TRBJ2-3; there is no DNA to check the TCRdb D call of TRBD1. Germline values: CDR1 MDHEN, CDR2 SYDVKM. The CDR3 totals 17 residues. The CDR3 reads CASSFGERESSTDTQYF.

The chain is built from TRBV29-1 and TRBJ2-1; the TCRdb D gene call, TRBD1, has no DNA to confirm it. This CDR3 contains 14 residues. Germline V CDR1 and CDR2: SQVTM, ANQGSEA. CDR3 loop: CSVQPPTAYNEQFF.

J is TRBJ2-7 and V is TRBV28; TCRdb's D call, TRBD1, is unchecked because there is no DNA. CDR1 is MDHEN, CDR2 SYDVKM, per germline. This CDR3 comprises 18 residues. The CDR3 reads CASSLRDYTKGSPYEQYF.

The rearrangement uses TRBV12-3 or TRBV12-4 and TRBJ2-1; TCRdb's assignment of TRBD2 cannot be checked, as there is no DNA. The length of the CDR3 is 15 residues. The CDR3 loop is CASSLLSGRVWEQFF.

This CDR3 is CASSLARLAGTQETQYF. The genes are TRBV7-8 and TRBJ2-5; TCRdb's assignment of TRBD2 cannot be checked, as there is no DNA. The CDR3 sequence is 17 residues long. Germline-derived CDR1 and CDR2 are SGHVS and FQNEAQ.

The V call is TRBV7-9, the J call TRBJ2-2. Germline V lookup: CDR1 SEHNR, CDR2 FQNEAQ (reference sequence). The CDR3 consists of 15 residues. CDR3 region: CASSAKTEQAGELFF.

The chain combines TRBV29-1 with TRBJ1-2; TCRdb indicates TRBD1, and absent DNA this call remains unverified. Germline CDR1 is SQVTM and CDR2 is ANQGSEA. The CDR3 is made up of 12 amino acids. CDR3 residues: CSVPGSGGGYTF. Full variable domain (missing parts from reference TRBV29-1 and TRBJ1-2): SAVISQKPSRDICQRGTSLTIQCQVDSQVTMMFWYRQQPGQSLTLIATANQGSEATYESGFVIDKFPISRPNLTFSTLTVSNMSPEDSSIYLCSVPGSGGGYTFGSGTRLTVV.

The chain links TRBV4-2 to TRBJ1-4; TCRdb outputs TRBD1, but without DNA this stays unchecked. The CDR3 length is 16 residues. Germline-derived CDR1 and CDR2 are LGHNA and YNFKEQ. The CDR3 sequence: CASSQVGQAPNEKLFF.

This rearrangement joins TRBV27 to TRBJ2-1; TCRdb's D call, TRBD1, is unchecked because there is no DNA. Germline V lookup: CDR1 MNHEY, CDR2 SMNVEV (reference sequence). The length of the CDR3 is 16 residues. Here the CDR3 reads CASSSLTGESYNEQFF.

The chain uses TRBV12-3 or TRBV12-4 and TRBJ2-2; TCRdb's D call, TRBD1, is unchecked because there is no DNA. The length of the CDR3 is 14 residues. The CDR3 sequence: CASSPPSGAGELFF.

CDR3 in amino acids: CASSQVIPLAGISYEQYF. The chain is built from TRBV4-3 and TRBJ2-7; TCRdb calls TRBD2, which cannot be checked without DNA. CDR1 and CDR2 from the germline V gene are LGHNA and YSLEER. The CDR3 has 18 residues.

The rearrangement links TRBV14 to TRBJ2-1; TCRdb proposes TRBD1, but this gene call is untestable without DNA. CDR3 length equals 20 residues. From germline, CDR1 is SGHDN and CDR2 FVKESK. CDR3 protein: CASSQDWDRGLRYGGHEQFF.

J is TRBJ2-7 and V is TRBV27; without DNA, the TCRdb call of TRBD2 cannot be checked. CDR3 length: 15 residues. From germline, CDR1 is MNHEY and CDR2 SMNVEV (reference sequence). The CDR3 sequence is CASSWGTSGAYEQYF.

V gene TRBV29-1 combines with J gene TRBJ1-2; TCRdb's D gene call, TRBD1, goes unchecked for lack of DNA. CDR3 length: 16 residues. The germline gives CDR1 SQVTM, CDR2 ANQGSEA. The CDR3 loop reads CSSAQDRGQADYGYTF.

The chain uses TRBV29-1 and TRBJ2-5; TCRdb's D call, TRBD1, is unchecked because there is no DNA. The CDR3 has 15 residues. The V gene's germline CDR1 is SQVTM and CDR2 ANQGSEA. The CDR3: CSAQTDALYQETQYF.

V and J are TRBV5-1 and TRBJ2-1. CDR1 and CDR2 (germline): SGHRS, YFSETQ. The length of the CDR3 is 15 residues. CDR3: CASSLRESSYNEQFF.

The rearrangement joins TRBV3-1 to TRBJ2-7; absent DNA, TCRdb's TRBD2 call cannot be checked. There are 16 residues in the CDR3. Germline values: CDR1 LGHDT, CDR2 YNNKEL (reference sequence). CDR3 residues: CASSQSWDLPSYEQYF.

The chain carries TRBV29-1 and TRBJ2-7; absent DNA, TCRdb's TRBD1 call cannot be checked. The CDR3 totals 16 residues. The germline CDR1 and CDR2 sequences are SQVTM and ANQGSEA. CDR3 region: CGVEVGTGYSRGEQYF.

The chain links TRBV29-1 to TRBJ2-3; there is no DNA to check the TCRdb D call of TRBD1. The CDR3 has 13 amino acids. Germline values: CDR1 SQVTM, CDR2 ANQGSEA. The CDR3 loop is CSVGGRGSDTQYF.

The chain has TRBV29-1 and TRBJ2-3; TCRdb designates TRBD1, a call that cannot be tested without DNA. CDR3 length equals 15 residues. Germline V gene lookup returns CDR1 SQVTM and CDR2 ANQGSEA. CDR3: CSALSLGQGLDTQYF.

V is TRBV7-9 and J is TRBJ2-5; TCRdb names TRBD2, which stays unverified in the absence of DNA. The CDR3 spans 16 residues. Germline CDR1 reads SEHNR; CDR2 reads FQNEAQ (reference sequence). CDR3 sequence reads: CASSSKWTSVMETQYF.

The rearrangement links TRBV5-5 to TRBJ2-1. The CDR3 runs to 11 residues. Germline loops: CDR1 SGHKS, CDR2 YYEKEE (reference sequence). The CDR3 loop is CASSPEVEQFF. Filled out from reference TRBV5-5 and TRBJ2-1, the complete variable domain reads DAGVTQSPTHLIKTRGQQVTLRCSPISGHKSVSWYQQVLGQGPQFIFQYYEKEERGRGNFPDRFSARQFPNYSSELNVNALLLGDSALYLCASSPEVEQFFGPGTRLTVL.

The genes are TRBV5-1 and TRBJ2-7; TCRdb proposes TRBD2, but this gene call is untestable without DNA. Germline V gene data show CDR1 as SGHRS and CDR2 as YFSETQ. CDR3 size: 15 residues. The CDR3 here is CASSQGLADSYEQYF.

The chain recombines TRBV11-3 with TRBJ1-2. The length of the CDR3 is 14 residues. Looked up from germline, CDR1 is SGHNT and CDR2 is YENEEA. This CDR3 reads CASYQVSPSFGYTF.

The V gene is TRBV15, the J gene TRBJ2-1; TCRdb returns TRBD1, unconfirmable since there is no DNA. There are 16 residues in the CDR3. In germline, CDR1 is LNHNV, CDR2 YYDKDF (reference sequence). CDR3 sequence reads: CATSSSGWGTYNEQFF.

CDR3 protein: CASSLYFGAPWTEAFF. The gene calls are TRBV11-2 and TRBJ1-1. The CDR3 covers 16 residues. Germline V gene sequence: CDR1 SGHAT, CDR2 FQNNGV.

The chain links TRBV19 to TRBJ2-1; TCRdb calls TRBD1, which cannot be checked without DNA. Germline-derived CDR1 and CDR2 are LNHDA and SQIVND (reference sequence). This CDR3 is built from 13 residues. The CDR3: CASSPGQGAEQFF.

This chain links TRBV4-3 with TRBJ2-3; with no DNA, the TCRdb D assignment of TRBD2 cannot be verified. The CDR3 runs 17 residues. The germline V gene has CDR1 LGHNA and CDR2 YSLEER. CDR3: CASSQDGVAGGLDTQYF.

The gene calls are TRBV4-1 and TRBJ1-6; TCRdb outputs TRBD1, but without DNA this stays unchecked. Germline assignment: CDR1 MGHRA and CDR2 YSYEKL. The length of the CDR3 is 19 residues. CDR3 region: CASSLRTGATSSYNSPLHF.